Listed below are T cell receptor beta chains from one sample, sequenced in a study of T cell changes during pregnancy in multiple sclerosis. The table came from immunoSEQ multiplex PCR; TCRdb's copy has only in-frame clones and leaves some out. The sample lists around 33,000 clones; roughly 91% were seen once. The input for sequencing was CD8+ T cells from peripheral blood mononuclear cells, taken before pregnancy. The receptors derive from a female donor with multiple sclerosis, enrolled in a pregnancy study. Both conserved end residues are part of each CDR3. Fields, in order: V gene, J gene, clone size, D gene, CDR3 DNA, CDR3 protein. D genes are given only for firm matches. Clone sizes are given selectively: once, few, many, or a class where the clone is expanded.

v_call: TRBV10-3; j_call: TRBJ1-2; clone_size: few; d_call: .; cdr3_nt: TGTGCCACCCAGCGGACAGCTAACTATGGCTACACCTTC; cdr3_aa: CATQRTANYGYTF
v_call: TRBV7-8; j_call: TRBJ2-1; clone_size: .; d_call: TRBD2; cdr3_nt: TGTGCCAGCAGCTTAGGTCTAGCGGGGGGTTATGGGAATGAGCAGTTCTTC; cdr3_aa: CASSLGLAGGYGNEQFF
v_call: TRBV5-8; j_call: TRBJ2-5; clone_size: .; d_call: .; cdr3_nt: TGTGCCAGCAGCTCGCTAGCGAACCAAGAGACCCAGTACTTC; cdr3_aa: CASSSLANQETQYF
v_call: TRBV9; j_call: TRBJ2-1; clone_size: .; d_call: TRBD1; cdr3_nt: TGTGCCAGCAGCGTAGAACAGGGGTATGAGCAGTTCTTC; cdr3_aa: CASSVEQGYEQFF
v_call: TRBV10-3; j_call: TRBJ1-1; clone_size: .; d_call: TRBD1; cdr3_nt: TGTGCCATCTCTTCGGGACAGGGTACTAACACTGAAGCTTTCTTT; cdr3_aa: CAISSGQGTNTEAFF
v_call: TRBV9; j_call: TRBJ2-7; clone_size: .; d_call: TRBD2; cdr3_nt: TGTGCCAGCAGCGTAAATATTGGGGGGGACCCCTACGAGCAGTACTTC; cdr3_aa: CASSVNIGGDPYEQYF
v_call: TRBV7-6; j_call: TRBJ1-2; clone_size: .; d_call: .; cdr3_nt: TGTGCCAGCAGCTTAGGGCCAGGGTTGGGGTATGGCTACACCTTC; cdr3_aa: CASSLGPGLGYGYTF
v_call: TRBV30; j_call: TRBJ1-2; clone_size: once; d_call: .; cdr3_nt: TGTGCCTGGAGTGTACGGGCAGGGCGAACCTATTCTAACTATGGCTACACCTTC; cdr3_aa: CAWSVRAGRTYSNYGYTF
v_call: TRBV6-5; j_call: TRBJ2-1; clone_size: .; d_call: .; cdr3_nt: TGTGCCAGCAGTTACTCCGGGGGCTCCTACAATGAGCAGTTCTTC; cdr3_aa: CASSYSGGSYNEQFF
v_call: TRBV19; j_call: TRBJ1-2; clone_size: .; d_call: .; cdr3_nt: TGTGCCAGTAGTATTGGGGCGCCCTATGGCTACACCTTC; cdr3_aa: CASSIGAPYGYTF
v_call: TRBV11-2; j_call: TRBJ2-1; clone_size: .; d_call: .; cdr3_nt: TGTGCCTGCGACCCTTGGACCGGCGGCGGGGAGCAGTTCTTC; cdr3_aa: CACDPWTGGGEQFF
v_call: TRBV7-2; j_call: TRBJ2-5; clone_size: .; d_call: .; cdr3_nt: TGTGCCAGCAGCCCCCTGGCCGGGGAAGAGACCCAGTACTTC; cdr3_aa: CASSPLAGEETQYF
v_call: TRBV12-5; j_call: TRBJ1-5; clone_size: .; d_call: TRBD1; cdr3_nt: TGTGCTAGTGGTTTGTACAGGGGAAGCAATCAGCCCCAGCATTTT; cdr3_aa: CASGLYRGSNQPQHF
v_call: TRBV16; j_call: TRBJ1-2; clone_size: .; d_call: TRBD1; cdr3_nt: TGTGCCAGCAGCCAAGGGGGGACAGGACTCACCTATGGCTACACCTTC; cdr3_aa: CASSQGGTGLTYGYTF
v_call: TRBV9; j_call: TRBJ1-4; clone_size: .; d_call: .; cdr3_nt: TGTGCCAGCAGAGGGAGAGAGCCAACTAATGAAAAACTGTTTTTT; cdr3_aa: CASRGREPTNEKLFF
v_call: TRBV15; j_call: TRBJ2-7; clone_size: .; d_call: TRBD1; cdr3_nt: TGTGCCACCAGCGACAGGGTGAATAGCTTTGGGGAGCAGTACTTC; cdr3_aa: CATSDRVNSFGEQYF
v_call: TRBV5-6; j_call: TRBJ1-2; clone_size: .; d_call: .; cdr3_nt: TGTGCCAGCAGCTTGGCTGGGGAGTCCAGCTATGGCTACACCTTC; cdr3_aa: CASSLAGESSYGYTF